The clone carrying this TCR beta chain was counted ten times or more. Its matching antigen is unknown. This sample is part of a study of cytomegalovirus exposure and HLA in healthy donors. General study findings and limits: The study recorded fewer than 200 TCR beta chains that were cytomegalovirus-associated. First-cohort TCR clusters tended to co-occur in the roughly 130 validation repertoires, a later analysis found. The classifier was said to identify cytomegalovirus status with high specificity and sensitivity.

TCRdb keeps only in-frame clones here, not all; method: immunoSEQ multiplex PCR. The sample shows 200,000 to 250,000 clones, approximately 82% of them seen only once. The donors belonged to the roughly 120-subject validation cohort, separate from the approximately 670-subject first cohort. The germline V gene has CDR1 MNHNS and CDR2 SASEGT. The CDR3 has 12 amino acids. Trimming took 4 bases from V and 5 from J, leaving 6 bases between them. The material sequenced was PBMCs. This rearrangement joins TRBV6-1 to TRBJ1-5; D is unclear. This receptor was identified in a woman younger than 30 in good health and CMV-seronegative. This chain's CDR3 is CASSGSHQPQHF. The CDR3 region has the DNA TGTGCCAGCAGTGGCTCCCATCAGCCCCAGCATTTT.